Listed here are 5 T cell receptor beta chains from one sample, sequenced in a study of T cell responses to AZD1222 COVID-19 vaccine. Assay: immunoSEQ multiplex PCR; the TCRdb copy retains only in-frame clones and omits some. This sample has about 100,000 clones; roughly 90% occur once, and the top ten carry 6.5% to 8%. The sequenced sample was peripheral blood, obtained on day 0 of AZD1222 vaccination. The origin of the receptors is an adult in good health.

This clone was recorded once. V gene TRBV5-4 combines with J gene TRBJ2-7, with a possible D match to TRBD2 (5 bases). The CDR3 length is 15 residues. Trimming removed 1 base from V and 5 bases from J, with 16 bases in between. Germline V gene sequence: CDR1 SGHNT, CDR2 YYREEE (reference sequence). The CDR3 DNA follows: TGTGCCAGCAGCTTGCCCGACGGAGGTTCCCACGAGCAGTACTTC. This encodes CASSLPDGGSHEQYF. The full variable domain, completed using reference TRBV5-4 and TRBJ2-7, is ETGVTQSPTHLIKTRGQQVTLRCSSQSGHNTVSWYQQALGQGPQFIFQYYREEENGRGNFPPRFSGLQFPNYSSELNVNALELDDSALYLCASSLPDGGSHEQYFGPGTRLTVT.

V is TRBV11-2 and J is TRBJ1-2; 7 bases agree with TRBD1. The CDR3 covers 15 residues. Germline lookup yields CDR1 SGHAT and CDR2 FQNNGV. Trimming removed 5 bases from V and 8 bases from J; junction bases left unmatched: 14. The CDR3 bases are TGTGCCAGCAGCCCCGGGGACAGAAGAGCGGGGGGCTACACCTTC. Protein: CASSPGDRRAGGYTF.

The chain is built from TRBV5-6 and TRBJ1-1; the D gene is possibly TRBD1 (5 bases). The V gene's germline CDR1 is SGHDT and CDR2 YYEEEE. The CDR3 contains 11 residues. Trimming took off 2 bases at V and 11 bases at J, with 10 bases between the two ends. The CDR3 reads CASSFQGSAFF. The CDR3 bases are TGTGCCAGCAGCTTCCAGGGCTCGGCTTTCTTT.

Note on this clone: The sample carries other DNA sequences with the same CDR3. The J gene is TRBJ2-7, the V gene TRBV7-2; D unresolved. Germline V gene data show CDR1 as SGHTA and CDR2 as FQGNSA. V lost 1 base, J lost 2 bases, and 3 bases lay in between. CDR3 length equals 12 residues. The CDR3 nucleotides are TGTGCCAGCAGCTTAGGGGCCTACGAGCAGTACTTC. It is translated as CASSLGAYEQYF.

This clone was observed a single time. Here the CDR3 reads CATSDPQRDNGYTF. The CDR3 coding sequence is TGTGCCACCAGTGATCCGCAGAGGGATAACGGCTACACCTTC. The chain combines TRBV24-1 with TRBJ1-2; D gene uncertain. V was pared by 3 bases and J by 8 bases, with 15 bases between. From germline, CDR1 is KGHDR and CDR2 SFDVKD. The CDR3 covers 14 residues.